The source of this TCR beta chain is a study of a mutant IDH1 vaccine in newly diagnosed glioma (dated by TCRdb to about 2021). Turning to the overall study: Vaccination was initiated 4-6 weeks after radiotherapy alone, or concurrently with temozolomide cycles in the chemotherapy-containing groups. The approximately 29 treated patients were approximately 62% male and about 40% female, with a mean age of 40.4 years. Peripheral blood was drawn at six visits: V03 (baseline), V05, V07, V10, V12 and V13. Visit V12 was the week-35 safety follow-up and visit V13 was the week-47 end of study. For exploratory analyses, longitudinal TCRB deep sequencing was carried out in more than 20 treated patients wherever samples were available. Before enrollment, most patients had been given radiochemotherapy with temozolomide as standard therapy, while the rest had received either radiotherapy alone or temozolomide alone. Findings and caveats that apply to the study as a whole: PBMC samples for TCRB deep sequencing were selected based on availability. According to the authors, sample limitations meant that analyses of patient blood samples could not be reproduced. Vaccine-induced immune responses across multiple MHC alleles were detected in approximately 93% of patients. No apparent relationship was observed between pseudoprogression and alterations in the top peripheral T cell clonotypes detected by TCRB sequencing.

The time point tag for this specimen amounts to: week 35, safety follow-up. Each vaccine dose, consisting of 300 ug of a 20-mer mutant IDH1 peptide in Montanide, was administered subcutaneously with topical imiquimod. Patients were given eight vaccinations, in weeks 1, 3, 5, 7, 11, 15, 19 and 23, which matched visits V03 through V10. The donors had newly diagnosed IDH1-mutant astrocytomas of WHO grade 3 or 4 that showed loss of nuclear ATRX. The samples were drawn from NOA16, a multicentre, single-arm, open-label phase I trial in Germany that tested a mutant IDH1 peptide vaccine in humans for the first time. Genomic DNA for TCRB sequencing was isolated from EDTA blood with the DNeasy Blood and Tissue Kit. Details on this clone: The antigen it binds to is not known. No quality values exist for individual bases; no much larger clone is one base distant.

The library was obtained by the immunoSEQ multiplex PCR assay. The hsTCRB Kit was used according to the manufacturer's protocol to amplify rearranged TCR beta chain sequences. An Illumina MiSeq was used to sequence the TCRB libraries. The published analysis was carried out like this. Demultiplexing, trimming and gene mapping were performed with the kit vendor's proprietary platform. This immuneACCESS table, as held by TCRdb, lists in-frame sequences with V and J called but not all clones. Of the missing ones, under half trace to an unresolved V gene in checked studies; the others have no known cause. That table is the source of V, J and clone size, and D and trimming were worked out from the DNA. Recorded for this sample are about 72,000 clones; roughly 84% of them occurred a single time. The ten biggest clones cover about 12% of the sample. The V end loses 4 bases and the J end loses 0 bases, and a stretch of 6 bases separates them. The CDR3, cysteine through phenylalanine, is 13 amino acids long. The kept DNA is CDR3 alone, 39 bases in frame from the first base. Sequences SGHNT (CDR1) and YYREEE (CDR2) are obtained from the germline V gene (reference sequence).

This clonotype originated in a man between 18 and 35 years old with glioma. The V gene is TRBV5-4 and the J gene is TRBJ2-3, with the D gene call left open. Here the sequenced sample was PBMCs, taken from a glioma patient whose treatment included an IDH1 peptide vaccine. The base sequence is TGTGCCAGCAGCGCTCCTAGCACAGATACGCAGTATTTT. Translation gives CASSAPSTDTQYF.